This paragraph reports one T cell receptor beta chain. Its matching antigen is unknown. These data come from a study of T cell responses to AZD1222 COVID-19 vaccine. Study-level background: Pooled samples include second doses given at about 4 or 12 weeks. Study outcomes and limitations: Females outnumbered males among donors, who were mostly white British; clonal diversity was possibly underestimated. It was only after the peak T cell response that any repertoires were sampled.

The CDR3 has 15 amino acids. Trimming shortened V by 6 bases and J by 4 bases, and 16 bases separated the two germline ends. Germline V gene sequence: CDR1 LNHDA, CDR2 SQIVND (reference sequence). Sequenced by immunoSEQ multiplex PCR; TCRdb stores in-frame clones only, minus some. The sample carries fewer than 200,000 clones, 85% to 95% recorded once. The sample here was peripheral blood, taken on day 0 of AZD1222 vaccination. The clonotype originates from an adult in good health. The chain employs TRBV19 and TRBJ1-5; D unclear. The CDR3 here is CASRGWDPQNQPQHF. CDR3 in DNA: TGTGCCAGTAGGGGTTGGGATCCCCAAAATCAGCCCCAGCATTTT.